The next 21 T cell receptor beta chains were all read from a single sample in a study of cytotoxic CD8 clonotypes in ibrutinib-treated CLL. Here immunoSEQ multiplex PCR was the method, and the copy in TCRdb shows in-frame clones only, minus some. The data hold 160,000 or so clones, with about 80% observed a single time. The sample here was PBMCs, taken after 12 months of ibrutinib treatment. Receptors were obtained from a human donor with chronic lymphocytic leukemia.

The rearrangement uses TRBV6-5 and TRBJ2-3, with a weak D call TRBD2 (6 bases). V lost 6 bases, J lost 4 bases, and 14 bases lay in between. Germline V CDR1 and CDR2: MNHEY, SVGAGI. CDR3 length: 14 residues. CDR3 protein: CASRDAGLADTQYF. The CDR3 DNA is TGTGCCAGCAGAGATGCGGGGCTCGCAGATACGCAGTATTTT.

This chain uses TRBV28 with TRBJ2-5, with D maybe TRBD1 (7 bases). CDR1 is MDHEN, CDR2 SYDVKM, per germline. The V end lost 10 bases, the J end lost 5 bases, and 14 bases lay between the germline ends. The CDR3 has 12 amino acids. Here the CDR3 DNA reads TGTGCCAACCCGACAGGGAGGGAGACCCAGTACTTC. Its translation: CANPTGRETQYF.

The chain recombines TRBV28 with TRBJ1-1; no reliable D call. The CDR3 is 11 residues long. V dropped 4 bases and J dropped 5 bases, with 5 bases sitting between them. The germline CDR1 and CDR2 sequences are MDHEN and SYDVKM. The CDR3 nucleotides read TGTGCCAGCAGTTACCCAACTGAAGCTTTCTTT. Its translation is CASSYPTEAFF.

This rearrangement joins TRBV28 to TRBJ2-7; 9 bases fit TRBD1. The CDR3 is 13 residues long. With 7 bases clipped from V and 4 bases from J, the junction kept 5 bases outside the gene matches. The germline V gene has CDR1 MDHEN and CDR2 SYDVKM. Written as DNA, the CDR3 is TGTGCCAGCAACAGGGACAGGGCATACGAGCAGTACTTC. Translation: CASNRDRAYEQYF.

The table lists this clone with a few counts. The rearrangement joins TRBV28 to TRBJ1-2; D gene ambiguous. CDR1 is MDHEN and CDR2 is SYDVKM in the germline V gene. The CDR3 contains 15 residues. Between the trimmed V and J ends, which lost 6 bases and 5 bases, there was a span of 19 bases. The CDR3 nucleotides read TGTGCCAGCAGCCTTACGCTACCTGGCCAATATGGCTACACCTTC. It translates to CASSLTLPGQYGYTF.

The chain links TRBV19 to TRBJ2-7; 7 bases are shared with TRBD2. The junction had 7 bases not matched to a gene; V was cut back by 3 bases and J by 11 bases. This CDR3 region has 12 residues. CDR1 and CDR2 (germline): LNHDA, SQIVND (reference sequence). CDR3 sequence reads: CASSMGRERKYF. In nucleotides, the CDR3 is TGTGCCAGTAGTATGGGGCGGGAGAGGAAGTACTTC.

The chain couples TRBV11-2 to TRBJ2-7, with unresolved D. The germline V gene has CDR1 SGHAT and CDR2 FQNNGV. With 2 bases removed from V and 9 bases from J, the gap between germline ends came to 20 bases. This CDR3 contains 15 residues. The CDR3 nucleotides are TGTGCCAGCAGCTTAAACGTAAACACCAAGAGAGCGCAGTACTTC. The encoded protein is CASSLNVNTKRAQYF.

This clone was seen a single time. The chain is built from TRBV28 and TRBJ2-1, with D possibly TRBD2 on 5 matching bases. This CDR3 has 16 residues. The germline V gene encodes CDR1 MDHEN and CDR2 SYDVKM. V was trimmed by 3 bases and J by 5 bases, leaving 17 bases between them. The CDR3 bases are TGTGCCAGCAGTTTTTACCTGAGGCTAGCCCACAATGAGCAGTTCTTC. Translated, it gives CASSFYLRLAHNEQFF.

This chain connects TRBV7-9 to TRBJ2-3; 8 bases match TRBD1. The CDR3 totals 16 residues. Germline values: CDR1 SEHNR, CDR2 FQNEAQ (reference sequence). V was pared by 3 bases and J by 4 bases, with 9 bases of the junction left unmatched. The CDR3 DNA reads TGTGCCAGCAGCTTCTATCGCAACAGGGGGTCAGATACGCAGTATTTT. It encodes CASSFYRNRGSDTQYF.

V and J are TRBV18 and TRBJ2-7; a possible D gene is TRBD2 (5 bases). V was shortened by 6 bases and J by 6 bases, with 18 bases between the two germline ends. The germline CDR1 and CDR2 sequences are KGHSH and LQKENI. This CDR3 contains 14 residues. The CDR3: CASSSMGSPGEQYF. Written as DNA, the CDR3 is TGTGCCAGCTCCTCCATGGGGAGCCCCGGCGAGCAGTACTTC.

V usage is TRBV11-2 and J usage is TRBJ2-3; 8 bases are shared with TRBD1. The germline V gene has CDR1 SGHAT and CDR2 FQNNGV. The CDR3 extends over 14 amino acids. Trimming took 5 bases from V and 4 from J; bases not matched to a gene: 5. This CDR3 is CASSQDRVADTQYF. The CDR3 DNA sequence: TGTGCCAGCAGCCAGGACAGGGTCGCAGATACGCAGTATTTT.

The chain carries TRBV4-1 and TRBJ2-7; D might be TRBD1 (6 bases). Per the germline V gene, CDR1 is MGHRA and CDR2 is YSYEKL. V was shortened by 2 bases and J by 5 bases, with 10 bases between the two germline ends. CDR3 size: 13 residues. The CDR3 sequence is CASSQLGADEQYF. CDR3 sequence (DNA): TGCGCCAGCAGCCAATTGGGGGCTGACGAGCAGTACTTC.

The V gene is TRBV11-2, the J gene TRBJ2-5, with 10 nucleotides matching TRBD1. J gave up 4 bases and V 5 bases, and 10 bases lay outside the gene matches. CDR1 and CDR2 from the germline V gene are SGHAT and FQNNGV. CDR3 length: 16 amino acids. The CDR3 region has the DNA TGTGCCAGCAGCCCCTCCGGGACAGGGGCGGGAGAGACCCAGTACTTC. It is translated as CASSPSGTGAGETQYF. The entire variable domain, with the rest obtained from reference TRBV11-2 and TRBJ2-5, is as follows: EAGVAQSPRYKIIEKRQSVAFWCNPISGHATLYWYQQILGQGPKLLIQFQNNGVVDDSQLPKDRFSAERLKGVDSTLKIQPAKLEDSAVYLCASSPSGTGAGETQYFGPGTRLLVL.

The chain links TRBV9 to TRBJ2-3, with D perhaps TRBD2 (6 bases). The germline V gene encodes CDR1 SGDLS and CDR2 YYNGEE. The CDR3 covers 16 residues. Trimming shortened V by 0 bases and J by 3 bases, and 14 bases separated the two germline ends. CDR3 in amino acids: CASSVGNTRGTDTQYF. The CDR3 DNA follows: TGTGCCAGCAGCGTAGGCAATACGCGGGGTACAGATACGCAGTATTTT.

This rearrangement joins TRBV6-1 to TRBJ2-7, with a possible D match to TRBD2 (6 bases). The CDR3 spans 14 residues. Germline CDR1 reads MNHNS; CDR2 reads SASEGT. V was clipped by 4 bases and J by 0 bases, with 10 bases between them. CDR3 DNA: TGTGCCAGCAGTGTCGGGGGAAACTCCTACGAGCAGTACTTC. Its translation: CASSVGGNSYEQYF.

This chain uses TRBV28 with TRBJ1-6; possibly TRBD1 for D (5 bases). CDR3 length equals 15 residues. V lost 6 bases and J 3 bases, leaving 12 bases between the germline ends. Looked up from germline, CDR1 is MDHEN and CDR2 is SYDVKM. The CDR3 region has the DNA TGTGCCAGCAGCGATGACAGCCTCTATAATTCACCCCTCCACTTT. As protein: CASSDDSLYNSPLHF.

V and J are TRBV4-2 and TRBJ1-1, with 7 nucleotides matching TRBD1. The CDR3 is made up of 15 amino acids. J was trimmed by 5 bases and V by 0 bases; bases with no gene match: 6. The germline V gene has CDR1 LGHNA and CDR2 YNFKEQ. The DNA for the CDR3 is TGTGCCAGCAGCCAAGACGACAGGGAAGGAACTGAAGCTTTCTTT. It encodes CASSQDDREGTEAFF.

The V call is TRBV28, the J call TRBJ2-7; unclear D gene. Germline values: CDR1 MDHEN, CDR2 SYDVKM. The V gene lost 1 base and the J gene lost 5 bases, with 9 bases spanning the gap. The CDR3 runs 13 residues. The CDR3 bases are TGTGCCAGCAGTTTATTCGGTCGGGACGAGCAGTACTTC. Its translation: CASSLFGRDEQYF.

This clone has a handful of counts. J is TRBJ2-2 and V is TRBV2, with D perhaps given as TRBD1 or TRBD2 (5 bases each). The germline CDR1 and CDR2 sequences are SNHLY and FYNNEI. The CDR3 covers 16 residues. Trimming left V 3 bases short and J 5 bases short, with 16 bases between. In DNA form, the CDR3 reads TGTGCCAGCAGTGATGCCCAGGGCGGAGGAACCGGGGAGCTGTTTTTT. Encoded protein: CASSDAQGGGTGELFF.

The chain employs TRBV19 and TRBJ1-2, with 7 bases that match TRBD1. V trimming: 4 bases; J trimming: 1 base; junction bases outside the gene matches: 6. The CDR3 extends over 15 amino acids. Germline loops: CDR1 LNHDA, CDR2 SQIVND (reference sequence). CDR3 amino acids: CASSSTGEGNYGYTF. The CDR3 coding sequence is TGTGCCAGTAGTAGCACAGGGGAGGGTAACTATGGCTACACCTTC.

The chain carries TRBV19 and TRBJ2-3; D unclear. V lost 3 bases and J lost 1, with 5 bases in between. Germline CDR1 reads LNHDA; CDR2 reads SQIVND (reference sequence). The CDR3 contains 13 residues. The CDR3 loop is CASSIAGTDTQYF. The CDR3 region has the DNA TGTGCCAGTAGTATTGCCGGCACAGATACGCAGTATTTT.